This T cell receptor beta chain was obtained from a study of patients and donors after allogeneic stem cell transplantation. In TCRdb, the RT-PCR reads were re-called with MiXCR into one record per CDR3 protein. The sample contains roughly 190,000 distinct CDR3 sequences, around two fifths of which appear only once. The germline V and J ends were trimmed by 0 bases and 0 bases, with 15 bases remaining between them. In germline, CDR1 is LGHNA, CDR2 YSLEER. The CDR3 contains 18 residues. This clonotype was detected only a few times. The source of this sequence is a human donor who was either an allogeneic HSCT recipient or a stem cell or donor lymphocyte infusion donor (not recorded which). It is not recorded whose cells these are; they may come from a transplant donor. Sequencing was carried out using blood, either unsorted or a sorted T cell fraction (not recorded which). The rearrangement links TRBV4-3 to TRBJ1-3; a weak D match, TRBD1 (6 bases). Written as DNA, the CDR3 is TGCGCCAGCAGCCAAGATCACCCCGGACAGTTCTCTGGAAACACCATATATTTT. It yields the protein CASSQDHPGQFSGNTIYF.